This entry features one TCR beta chain sequence. The antigen remains undetermined. This was the immunoSEQ version 4 assay in survey mode. This table comes from immunoSEQ multiplex PCR, and its TCRdb copy is limited to in-frame clones, with some not included. The data hold under 40,000 clones, with approximately 66% observed a single time. An overlapping HIV-1 Gag peptide pool stimulated these cells at 0.95 to 1 ug/peptide/mL. CD4+ T cells upregulating both CD40 ligand and CD69 were sorted as responding cells. For at least 4 years, plasma HIV-1 RNA was undetectable (<50 copies/mL). The CDR3 covers 13 residues. V was clipped by 0 bases and J by 7 bases, with 6 bases between them. The germline gives CDR1 LGHDT, CDR2 YNNKEL (reference sequence). This sample was included in a study of persistence of HIV-infected CD4 T cells.

The V call is TRBV3-1 (or the pseudogene TRBV3-2), the J call TRBJ2-2; D gene unclear. This receptor was identified in an adult man with HIV who was CMV-seropositive. This specimen consisted of CD4+ T cells sorted from PBMCs after roughly 19-hour stimulation, obtained from a patient who received antiretroviral therapy. The CDR3 bases are TGTGCCAGCAGCCAAGATCGTCACGGGGAGCTGTTTTTT. Protein: CASSQDRHGELFF.